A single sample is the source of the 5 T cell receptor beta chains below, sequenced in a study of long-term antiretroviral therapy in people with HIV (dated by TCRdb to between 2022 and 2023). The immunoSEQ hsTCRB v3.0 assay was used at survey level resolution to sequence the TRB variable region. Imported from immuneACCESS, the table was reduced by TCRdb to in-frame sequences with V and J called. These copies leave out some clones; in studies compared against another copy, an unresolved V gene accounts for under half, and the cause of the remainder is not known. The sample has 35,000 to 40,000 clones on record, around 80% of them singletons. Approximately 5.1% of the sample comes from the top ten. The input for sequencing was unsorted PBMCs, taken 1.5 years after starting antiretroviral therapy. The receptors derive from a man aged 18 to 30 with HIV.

The CDR3 reads CASSRRTILRGMDTQYF. The CDR3 DNA reads TGTGCCAGCAGCCGAAGGACGATCCTCCGGGGCATGGATACGCAGTATTTT. The chain couples TRBV5-6 to TRBJ2-3; D is tentatively TRBD1 or TRBD2 (5 bases each). Deletions cut 4 bases from V and 6 bases from J, with 24 bases between. This CDR3 has 17 amino acids. Germline loops: CDR1 SGHDT, CDR2 YYEEEE.

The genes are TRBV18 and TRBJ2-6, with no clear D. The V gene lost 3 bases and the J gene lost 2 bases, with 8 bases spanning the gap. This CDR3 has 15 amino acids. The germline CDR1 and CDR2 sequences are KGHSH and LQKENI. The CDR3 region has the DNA TGTGCCAGCTCACCGAGCGCTCCTGGGGCCAACGTCCTGACTTTC. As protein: CASSPSAPGANVLTF.

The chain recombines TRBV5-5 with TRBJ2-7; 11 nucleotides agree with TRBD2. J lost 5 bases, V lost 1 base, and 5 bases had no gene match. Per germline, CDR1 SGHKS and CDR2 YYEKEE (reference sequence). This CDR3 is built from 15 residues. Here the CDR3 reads CASSLLAGGSHEQYF. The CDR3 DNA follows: TGTGCCAGCAGCTTGCTAGCGGGAGGAAGCCACGAGCAGTACTTC.

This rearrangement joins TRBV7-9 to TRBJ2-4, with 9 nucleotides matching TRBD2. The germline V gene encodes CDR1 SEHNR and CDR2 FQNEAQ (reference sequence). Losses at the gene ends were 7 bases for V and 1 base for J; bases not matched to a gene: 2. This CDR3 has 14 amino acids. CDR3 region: CASTAGGAKNIQYF. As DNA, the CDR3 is TGTGCCAGCACCGCGGGGGGGGCCAAAAACATTCAGTACTTC.

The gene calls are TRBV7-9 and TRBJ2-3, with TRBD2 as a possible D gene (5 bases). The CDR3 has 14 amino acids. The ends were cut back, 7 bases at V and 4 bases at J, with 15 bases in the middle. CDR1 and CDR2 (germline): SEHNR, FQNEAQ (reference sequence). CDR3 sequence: CASNPGGPADTQYF. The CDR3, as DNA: TGTGCCAGCAACCCAGGAGGCCCCGCAGATACGCAGTATTTT.